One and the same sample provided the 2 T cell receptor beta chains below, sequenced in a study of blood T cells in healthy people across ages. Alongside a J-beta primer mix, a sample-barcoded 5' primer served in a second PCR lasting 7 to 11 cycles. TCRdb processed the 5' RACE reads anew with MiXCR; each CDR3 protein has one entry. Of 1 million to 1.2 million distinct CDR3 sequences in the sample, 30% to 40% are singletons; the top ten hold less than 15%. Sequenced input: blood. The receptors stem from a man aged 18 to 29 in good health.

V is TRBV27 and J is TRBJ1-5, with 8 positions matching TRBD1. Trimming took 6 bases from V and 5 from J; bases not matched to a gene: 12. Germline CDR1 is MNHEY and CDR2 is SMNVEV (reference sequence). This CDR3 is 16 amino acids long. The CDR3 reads CASSQPLDRGDQPQHF. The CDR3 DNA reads TGTGCCAGCAGCCAACCGCTTGACAGGGGAGATCAGCCCCAGCATTTT.

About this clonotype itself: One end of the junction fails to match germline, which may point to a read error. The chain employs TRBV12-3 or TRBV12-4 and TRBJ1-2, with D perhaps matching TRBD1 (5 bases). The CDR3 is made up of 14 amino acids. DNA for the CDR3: TGTGCCAGCAGTCCAACCCGGGACGACTATGGCCACACCTTC. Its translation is CASSPTRDDYGHTF.